One and the same sample provided the 30 T cell receptor beta chains below, sequenced in a study of blood T cell repertoires in COVID-19. Using immunoSEQ multiplex PCR, the repertoire was profiled, and TCRdb retains in-frame clones only, with some absent. The sample lists tens of thousands of clones; 89% were seen once. Sample: peripheral blood. The receptors were gathered from a man in his sixties with acute or convalescent COVID-19.

The chain links TRBV18 to TRBJ2-1, with 9 bases that match TRBD1. After removal of 3 bases from V and 2 bases from J, the junction contained 2 bases not matched to a gene. The CDR3 consists of 15 residues. Germline V lookup: CDR1 KGHSH, CDR2 LQKENI. The CDR3 DNA follows: TGTGCCAGCTCACCGGGACAGGGAGCCTACAATGAGCAGTTCTTC. This translates into CASSPGQGAYNEQFF.

The chain employs TRBV9 and TRBJ1-1, with TRBD1 matching 7 bases. The CDR3 runs to 14 residues. CDR1 and CDR2 (germline): SGDLS, YYNGEE. J was trimmed by 7 bases and V by 0 bases; bases with no gene match: 6. The CDR3 DNA reads as TGTGCCAGCAGCGTAGTTCCAGGGGGAGATGAAGCTTTCTTT. This codes for CASSVVPGGDEAFF.

The V call is TRBV5-6, the J call TRBJ1-5; 8 nucleotides line up with TRBD1. Unmatched junction bases numbered 12, after V lost 0 bases and J lost 10 bases. The germline CDR1 and CDR2 sequences are SGHDT and YYEEEE. The CDR3 extends over 16 amino acids. The CDR3 DNA sequence: TGTGCCAGCAGCTTGGGGGACAGGACCCCACATTTACCCCAGCATTTT. It codes for CASSLGDRTPHLPQHF.

This clone has more than one count but fewer than ten. This sequence joins TRBV7-8 and TRBJ2-7; weak D call: TRBD2 (5 bases). Trimming stripped 0 bases from V and 3 bases from J, with 12 bases between. Germline CDR1 SGHVS, CDR2 FQNEAQ. The CDR3 covers 15 residues. The CDR3 bases are TGTGCCAGCAGCTTAGCGCGAGGGTTTTTCTACGAGCAGTACTTC. Translated: CASSLARGFFYEQYF.

Here the CDR3 reads CATSDPQGGYGYTF. The DNA of the CDR3 is TGTGCCACCAGTGATCCGCAGGGGGGCTATGGCTACACCTTC. This chain uses TRBV24-1 with TRBJ1-2, with 7 bases lining up with TRBD1. The CDR3 is 14 residues long. The ends lost 3 bases at V and 4 bases at J; junction bases unmatched: 4. Germline V CDR1 and CDR2: KGHDR, SFDVKD.

The chain uses TRBV5-6 and TRBJ2-2; the D is unclear. Germline values: CDR1 SGHDT, CDR2 YYEEEE. CDR3 length equals 15 residues. Trimming cost V 0 bases and J 2 bases, with 8 bases left between them. The CDR3 loop reads CASSLVELNTGELFF. As DNA, the CDR3 is TGTGCCAGCAGCTTGGTAGAACTAAACACCGGGGAGCTGTTTTTT.

CDR3 DNA: TGTGCCAGCAGCTCGGACAGGGAATATGAAAAACTGTTTTTT. It is translated as CASSSDREYEKLFF. The rearrangement uses TRBV7-9 and TRBJ1-4; TRBD1 matches 8 bases. V was pared by 4 bases and J by 6 bases, with 4 bases of the junction left unmatched. The CDR3 is 14 amino acids. Germline assignment: CDR1 SEHNR and CDR2 FQNEAQ (reference sequence).

This rearrangement joins TRBV6-2 or TRBV6-3 to TRBJ1-1; TRBD1 is a possible D gene (6 bases). In germline, CDR1 is MNHEY, CDR2 SVGEGT. The V end was cut by 0 bases, the J end by 8 bases, with 10 bases between. The CDR3 sequence is 13 residues long. CDR3 amino acids: CASSYSRQVEAFF. CDR3 nucleotide sequence: TGTGCCAGCAGTTACTCTAGACAGGTCGAAGCTTTCTTT.

This chain joins TRBV5-4 and TRBJ2-2; no clear D gene. V shed 2 bases and J shed 1 base, with 12 bases lying between them. The CDR3 has 16 amino acids. CDR1 and CDR2 from the germline V gene are SGHNT and YYREEE (reference sequence). The CDR3 loop is CASSFLTSGNTGELFF. The CDR3 DNA reads as TGTGCCAGCAGCTTTTTGACCTCAGGGAACACCGGGGAGCTGTTTTTT.

The gene calls are TRBV5-4 and TRBJ2-3, with TRBD2 identical over 10 bases. V was clipped by 3 bases and J by 3 bases; unmatched bases: 4. There are 15 residues in the CDR3. The V gene's germline CDR1 is SGHNT and CDR2 YYREEE (reference sequence). CDR3: CASSSTSGVTDTQYF. Here the CDR3 DNA reads TGTGCCAGCAGCTCAACTAGCGGGGTGACAGATACGCAGTATTTT.

V gene TRBV5-1 combines with J gene TRBJ1-2; D might be TRBD1 (6 bases). V was trimmed by 4 bases and J by 0 bases, leaving 16 bases between them. CDR3 length equals 16 residues. Germline CDR1 reads SGHRS; CDR2 reads YFSETQ. CDR3 DNA sequence: TGCGCCAGCAGCAAGGCAGGGGTTTTGACTAACTATGGCTACACCTTC. It codes for CASSKAGVLTNYGYTF. Drawing the rest from reference TRBV5-1 and TRBJ1-2, the complete variable domain is KAGVTQTPRYLIKTRGQQVTLSCSPISGHRSVSWYQQTPGQGLQFLFEYFSETQRNKGNFPGRFSGRQFSNSRSEMNVSTLELGDSALYLCASSKAGVLTNYGYTFGSGTRLTVV.

The chain is built from TRBV5-1 and TRBJ1-2; no firm D call. The CDR3 is made up of 14 amino acids. V shed 0 bases and J shed 6 bases, with 12 bases lying between them. The germline V gene encodes CDR1 SGHRS and CDR2 YFSETQ. CDR3 nucleotide sequence: TGCGCCAGCAGCTTGGACGGGGTAGCGGATGGCTACACCTTC. It specifies CASSLDGVADGYTF.

As DNA, the CDR3 is TGTGCCAGCAGTGAGGTCACAGACACAGATACGCAGTATTTT. Amino acid sequence: CASSEVTDTDTQYF. This chain uses TRBV6-1 with TRBJ2-3; D call uncertain. The CDR3 sequence is 14 residues long. Trimming pared 3 bases from V and 2 bases from J, leaving 9 bases between. Germline V gene lookup returns CDR1 MNHNS and CDR2 SASEGT.

The gene calls are TRBV6-4 and TRBJ1-5; no clear D gene. This CDR3 region has 19 residues. Trimming pared 5 bases from V and 2 bases from J, leaving 25 bases between. CDR1 MRHNA and CDR2 SNTAGT come from the germline V gene. The CDR3 sequence: CASSPAKQLTAFCNQPQHF. CDR3 DNA: TGTGCCAGCAGTCCCGCCAAACAGCTTACTGCTTTCTGCAATCAGCCCCAGCATTTT.

The chain combines TRBV5-1 with TRBJ1-2; 7 nucleotides match TRBD1. V shed 3 bases and J 8 bases; nucleotides not matched to a gene: 7. Germline CDR1 is SGHRS and CDR2 is YFSETQ. The CDR3 contains 13 residues. The CDR3 protein is CASSSSGTEGYTF. CDR3 nucleotides: TGCGCCAGCAGCTCGTCCGGGACAGAAGGCTACACCTTC.

This chain uses TRBV30 with TRBJ2-2, with 8 bases lining up with TRBD2. This CDR3 has 13 residues. Trimming cost V 5 bases and J 7 bases; bases outside gene matches: 6. Germline V lookup: CDR1 GTSNPN, CDR2 SVGIG (reference sequence). The CDR3 region has the DNA TGTGCCTGGGGACGGGGGGGTTACGGGGAGCTGTTTTTT. Translating gives CAWGRGGYGELFF.

The CDR3 region has the DNA TGTGCCAGCAGTGATAGGACAAATGAGCAGTTCTTC. Protein sequence: CASSDRTNEQFF. The gene calls are TRBV6-4 and TRBJ2-1; tentatively, D is TRBD1 (5 bases). The V end was cut by 3 bases, the J end by 7 bases, with 7 bases between. This CDR3 comprises 12 residues. Germline CDR1 and CDR2: MRHNA and SNTAGT.

V usage is TRBV25-1 and J usage is TRBJ1-4, with D hard to call. V lost 3 bases and J lost 3, with 11 bases in between. This CDR3 is built from 15 residues. Germline CDR1 MGHDK, CDR2 SYGVNS. The CDR3 spells CASSDPRRANEKLFF. The CDR3 nucleotides read TGTGCCAGCAGTGACCCGAGGCGTGCTAATGAAAAACTGTTTTTT.

V is TRBV30 and J is TRBJ1-1; tentatively, D is TRBD1 (5 bases). The germline V gene encodes CDR1 GTSNPN and CDR2 SVGIG (reference sequence). The length of the CDR3 is 14 residues. The ends were cut back, 0 bases at V and 8 bases at J, with 16 bases in the middle. CDR3 residues: CAWSVLKQAAEAFF. For the CDR3, the DNA is TGTGCCTGGAGTGTACTTAAACAGGCCGCCGAAGCTTTCTTT.

The chain uses TRBV5-4 and TRBJ1-2; D not certain. Germline CDR1 and CDR2: SGHNT and YYREEE (reference sequence). The CDR3 has 15 residues. V was trimmed by 0 bases and J by 3 bases, leaving 12 bases between them. The CDR3 sequence: CASSLGISGYYGYTF. The CDR3 DNA reads as TGTGCCAGCAGCTTGGGGATTTCGGGGTACTATGGCTACACCTTC.

In this sample, this clone turned up a few times. The chain couples TRBV3-1 (or the pseudogene TRBV3-2) to TRBJ2-7; D gene uncertain. Per germline, CDR1 LGHDT and CDR2 YNNKEL (reference sequence). The V and J ends lost 3 bases and 2 bases respectively, with 2 bases between them. The CDR3 spans 11 residues. This chain's CDR3 is CASSHTYEQYF. The CDR3 region has the DNA TGTGCCAGCAGCCATACCTACGAGCAGTACTTC.

The chain is built from TRBV11-2 and TRBJ1-6, with TRBD1 as a possible D gene (5 bases). Trimming removed 5 bases at V and 8 bases at J, with 19 bases between. Germline lookup yields CDR1 SGHAT and CDR2 FQNNGV. The CDR3 length is 16 residues. CDR3 nucleotide sequence: TGTGCCAGCAGCCACCGTCGGGGGGTGGGACATTCACCCCTCCACTTT. Translation gives CASSHRRGVGHSPLHF.

The CDR3 loop is CSVEVLPRDGYTF. The DNA of the CDR3 is TGCAGCGTTGAAGTTCTACCCCGGGATGGCTACACCTTC. The rearrangement links TRBV29-1 to TRBJ1-2; D uncertain. Germline V CDR1 and CDR2: SQVTM, ANQGSEA. V was shortened by 1 base and J by 6 bases, with 12 bases between the two germline ends. CDR3 size: 13 residues.

Comment on this clone: The same CDR3 is also encoded by other DNA sequences in this sample. DNA for the CDR3: TGTGCCAGCAGTGAAAGGGGGACCAGCTCCTACAATGAGCAGTTCTTC. It translates to CASSERGTSSYNEQFF. The rearrangement links TRBV2 to TRBJ2-1, with D possibly matching TRBD1 (6 bases). Germline CDR1 and CDR2: SNHLY and FYNNEI. This CDR3 comprises 16 residues. V lost 2 bases and J 0 bases, leaving 11 bases between the germline ends.

The rearrangement uses TRBV29-1 and TRBJ2-1; no clear D. This CDR3 comprises 15 residues. Trimming took 5 bases from V and 2 from J, leaving 16 bases between them. The germline V gene encodes CDR1 SQVTM and CDR2 ANQGSEA. Here the CDR3 DNA reads TGCAGCGTTTCACCCTCCACTACTCCCTACAATGAGCAGTTCTTC. It codes for CSVSPSTTPYNEQFF.

The V call is TRBV5-4, the J call TRBJ2-2; 8 bases are a match to TRBD1. Germline CDR1 is SGHNT and CDR2 is YYREEE (reference sequence). This CDR3 is built from 15 residues. The V and J ends lost 4 bases and 3 bases, in that order; junction bases with no gene match: 5. The CDR3 is CASSLRQGYTGELFF. The CDR3, as DNA: TGTGCCAGCAGCCTGAGACAGGGGTACACCGGGGAGCTGTTTTTT.

The chain has TRBV5-6 and TRBJ2-4, with 10 bases that match TRBD1. This CDR3 comprises 17 residues. CDR1 is SGHDT, CDR2 YYEEEE, per germline. V trimming: 3 bases; J trimming: 5 bases; junction bases outside the gene matches: 11. CDR3 DNA sequence: TGTGCCAGCAGCTCCTTACGACAGGGGGCTTCGGAAAACATTCAGTACTTC. Its protein product is CASSSLRQGASENIQYF.

The rearrangement uses TRBV24-1 and TRBJ2-1, with D possibly TRBD2 on 5 matching bases. The length of the CDR3 is 13 residues. The V end lost 0 bases, the J end lost 6 bases, and 5 bases lay between the germline ends. The germline V gene encodes CDR1 KGHDR and CDR2 SFDVKD. The CDR3 sequence: CATSDLRGNEQFF. CDR3 nucleotides: TGTGCCACCAGTGATTTGCGGGGCAATGAGCAGTTCTTC.

This chain joins TRBV30 and TRBJ2-5, with D perhaps matching TRBD1 (5 bases). The CDR3 is 12 residues long. V lost 3 bases, J lost 4 bases, and 9 bases lay in between. Germline-derived CDR1 and CDR2 are GTSNPN and SVGIG (reference sequence). CDR3 in DNA: TGTGCCTGGAGCGGACACGTAGAGACCCAGTACTTC. Its translation is CAWSGHVETQYF.

J is TRBJ2-3 and V is TRBV5-1; no definite D call. The V and J ends lost 4 bases and 2 bases respectively, with 11 bases between them. The length of the CDR3 is 14 residues. The germline CDR1 and CDR2 sequences are SGHRS and YFSETQ. The CDR3 nucleotides are TGCGCCAGCAGCCCAGAAGAGGTCACAGATACGCAGTATTTT. Amino acid sequence: CASSPEEVTDTQYF.